The 8 T cell receptor beta chains listed next were all sequenced from one sample in a study of T cell clones after liver transplantation. Here immunoSEQ multiplex PCR was the method, and the copy in TCRdb shows in-frame clones only, minus some. This table has under 35,000 clones, about 95% appearing once. Sequencing used CD8+ T cells from blood, obtained 12 months after liver transplant. The receptors were gathered from a human patient who received a liver transplant. Some T cells may be provided by the graft donor.

V usage is TRBV11-2 and J usage is TRBJ2-5; D remains ambiguous. The CDR3 is 15 residues long. Trimming left V 0 bases short and J 5 bases short, with 13 bases between. Germline V gene lookup returns CDR1 SGHAT and CDR2 FQNNGV. The CDR3 DNA reads as TGTGCCAGCAGCTTAGATGGAACAACCCAGGAGACCCAGTACTTC. Translation: CASSLDGTTQETQYF.

This sequence joins TRBV11-2 and TRBJ2-1; D call uncertain. The CDR3 consists of 13 residues. Trimming pared 5 bases from V and 3 bases from J, leaving 8 bases between. Germline CDR1 and CDR2: SGHAT and FQNNGV. The CDR3 reads CASSPNSYNEQFF. The CDR3 nucleotides read TGTGCCAGCAGCCCAAATAGCTACAATGAGCAGTTCTTC.

The chain employs TRBV7-9 and TRBJ2-4, with D perhaps given as TRBD1 or TRBD2 (5 bases each). Germline CDR1 is SEHNR and CDR2 is FQNEAQ (reference sequence). Trimming shortened V by 5 bases and J by 6 bases, and 20 bases separated the two germline ends. The CDR3 loop spans 16 amino acids. The CDR3 region is CASSPSRDRGRNIQYF. CDR3 in DNA: TGTGCCAGCAGCCCAAGCCGGGATAGGGGTAGAAACATTCAGTACTTC.

The chain couples TRBV2 to TRBJ1-4, with TRBD1 matching 9 bases. The CDR3 covers 14 residues. CDR1 SNHLY and CDR2 FYNNEI come from the germline V gene. Unmatched junction bases numbered 4, after V lost 3 bases and J lost 8 bases. CDR3 sequence reads: CASSDGTGNEKLFF. In nucleotides, the CDR3 is TGTGCCAGCAGTGATGGGACAGGGAACGAAAAACTGTTTTTT.

This chain links TRBV5-6 with TRBJ2-7; D might be TRBD2 (6 bases). The V end was cut by 4 bases, the J end by 2 bases, with 10 bases between. The germline CDR1 and CDR2 sequences are SGHDT and YYEEEE. The CDR3 covers 13 residues. The CDR3 loop is CASSGRTAYEQYF. The CDR3 DNA sequence: TGTGCCAGCAGCGGGAGGACTGCCTACGAGCAGTACTTC.

CDR3 coding DNA: TGTGCCAGCAGCGCAGGGTTTGACGCTAACTATGGCTACACCTTC. Translation gives CASSAGFDANYGYTF. The chain recombines TRBV6-4 with TRBJ1-2; TRBD1 is a possible D gene (5 bases). Germline lookup yields CDR1 MRHNA and CDR2 SNTAGT. V lost 6 bases, J lost 0 bases, and 14 bases lay in between. The CDR3 is 15 amino acids.

The J gene is TRBJ2-3, the V gene TRBV10-2; 11 bases map to TRBD2. From germline, CDR1 is WSHSY and CDR2 SAAADI. Trimming cost V 5 bases and J 6 bases; bases outside gene matches: 7. This CDR3 is built from 15 residues. The CDR3 spells CASSPTSGTVDTQYF. In DNA form, the CDR3 reads TGCGCCAGCAGTCCGACTAGCGGGACGGTGGATACGCAGTATTTT.

This chain links TRBV13 with TRBJ1-1; the D is unclear. This CDR3 spans 14 amino acids. CDR1 is PRHDT, CDR2 FYEKMQ, per germline (reference sequence). V was trimmed by 6 bases and J by 3 bases, leaving 14 bases between them. The CDR3 coding sequence is TGTGCCAGCAGTGTGGGCGGATTCGACACTGAAGCTTTCTTT. This codes for CASSVGGFDTEAFF.